Following are 15 T cell receptor beta chains from one sample sequenced in a study of OX40 agonist ivuxolimab in advanced cancers. The table came from immunoSEQ multiplex PCR; TCRdb's copy has only in-frame clones and leaves some out. The table shows some 80,000 clones, with roughly 89% occurring only once. The sample was CD4+ or CD8+ T cells sorted from blood, taken in a trial of the OX40 agonist ivuxolimab. The source is an adult with an advanced solid tumor such as melanoma, head and neck, liver or kidney cancer.

The rearrangement joins TRBV6-1 to TRBJ2-2; 9 nucleotides align to TRBD1. V was clipped by 9 bases and J by 5 bases; unmatched bases: 7. CDR1 is MNHNS and CDR2 is SASEGT in the germline V gene. This CDR3 has 14 residues. The CDR3 nucleotides read TGTGCCAGTTGCTTCGACAGGGGGACCGGGGAGCTGTTTTTT. Its translation: CASCFDRGTGELFF.

The rearrangement uses TRBV6-5 and TRBJ2-2; 8 bases line up with TRBD2. The CDR3 extends over 16 amino acids. The V segment lost 2 bases and the J segment 1 base; nucleotides outside the gene matches: 3. CDR1 is MNHEY, CDR2 SVGAGI, per germline. The DNA for the CDR3 is TGTGCCAGCAGTTACGGGGGACTAGGGAACACCGGGGAGCTGTTTTTT. This encodes CASSYGGLGNTGELFF.

The rearrangement uses TRBV2 and TRBJ2-7; perhaps TRBD2 as D (5 bases). The germline gives CDR1 SNHLY, CDR2 FYNNEI. CDR3 length: 14 residues. The V and J ends lost 7 bases and 1 base respectively, with 14 bases between them. The CDR3 loop is CASTPATGSYEQYF. DNA of the CDR3: TGTGCCAGCACCCCCGCGACGGGGTCCTACGAGCAGTACTTC.

The CDR3 protein is CASSLGQGVGGYTF. CDR3 DNA: TGTGCCAGCAGCTTGGGACAGGGGGTCGGAGGCTACACCTTC. This chain links TRBV7-3 with TRBJ1-2; 11 nucleotides agree with TRBD1. Looked up from germline, CDR1 is SGHTA and CDR2 is FQGTGA. There are 14 residues in the CDR3. V lost 3 bases to trimming and J lost 8 bases; unmatched junction nucleotides: 5.

J is TRBJ1-6 and V is TRBV11-2, with D hard to call. The CDR3 has 15 residues. The V end lost 5 bases, the J end lost 3 bases, and 11 bases lay between the germline ends. Germline assignment: CDR1 SGHAT and CDR2 FQNNGV. The CDR3, as DNA: TGTGCCAGCAGCCCAATGGATTTCTATAATTCACCCCTCCACTTT. It codes for CASSPMDFYNSPLHF.

The V and J genes are TRBV2 and TRBJ1-5; D is unclear. CDR1 is SNHLY, CDR2 FYNNEI, per germline. V lost 1 base, J lost 0 bases, and 7 bases lay in between. This CDR3 is 15 amino acids long. CDR3 sequence reads: CASSEVGNSNQPQHF. CDR3 DNA: TGTGCCAGCAGTGAAGTGGGGAATAGCAATCAGCCCCAGCATTTT. The complete variable domain, with remaining parts taken from reference TRBV2 and TRBJ1-5, reads EPEVTQTPSHQVTQMGQEVILRCVPISNHLYFYWYRQILGQKVEFLVSFYNNEISEKSEIFDDQFSVERPDGSNFTLKIRSTKLEDSAMYFCASSEVGNSNQPQHFGDGTRLSIL.

The V gene is TRBV5-1, the J gene TRBJ1-4; 7 nucleotides match TRBD1. CDR1 is SGHRS, CDR2 YFSETQ, per germline. The V gene end was trimmed by 5 bases and the J gene end by 6 bases; junction bases not matched to a gene: 7. This CDR3 region has 14 residues. CDR3 sequence: CASRRGGGDEKLFF. In DNA, the CDR3 is TGCGCCAGCAGAAGAGGGGGCGGGGATGAAAAACTGTTTTTT.

V gene TRBV7-9 combines with J gene TRBJ2-1, with D perhaps given as TRBD1 or TRBD2 (6 bases each). This CDR3 contains 14 residues. V shed 0 bases and J shed 6 bases, with 9 bases lying between them. Germline assignment: CDR1 SEHNR and CDR2 FQNEAQ (reference sequence). The CDR3: CASSLAGGLNEQFF. CDR3 bases: TGTGCCAGCAGCTTAGCGGGGGGCCTCAATGAGCAGTTCTTC.

The chain employs TRBV7-3 and TRBJ2-7; the D gene could be TRBD1 or TRBD2 (5 bases each). This CDR3 comprises 14 residues. Between the trimmed V and J ends, which lost 4 bases and 2 bases, there was a span of 12 bases. Germline V gene sequence: CDR1 SGHTA, CDR2 FQGTGA. The CDR3 reads CASSSYGAPYEQYF. The CDR3 nucleotides are TGTGCCAGCAGCTCGTACGGGGCCCCCTACGAGCAGTACTTC.

This chain links TRBV30 with TRBJ1-5; 8 bases map to TRBD1. The CDR3 covers 14 residues. J lost 2 bases, V lost 7 bases, and 7 bases had no gene match. Per germline, CDR1 GTSNPN and CDR2 SVGIG (reference sequence). The CDR3 sequence: CAFRGPGGNQPQHF. The CDR3, as DNA: TGTGCCTTCAGGGGGCCCGGGGGCAATCAGCCCCAGCATTTT.

The chain has TRBV30 and TRBJ1-1; D call uncertain. Germline V gene lookup returns CDR1 GTSNPN and CDR2 SVGIG (reference sequence). The V end lost 5 bases, the J end lost 0 bases, and 7 bases lay between the germline ends. The CDR3 loop spans 12 amino acids. CDR3 protein: CAWGPLNTEAFF. CDR3 bases: TGTGCCTGGGGCCCGTTGAACACTGAAGCTTTCTTT.

This clone was seen only once. The chain joins TRBV5-1 to TRBJ2-3; 8 bases are a match to TRBD2. The CDR3 is 15 residues long. Trimming cost V 4 bases and J 2 bases; bases outside gene matches: 6. Germline loops: CDR1 SGHRS, CDR2 YFSETQ. The CDR3 spells CASSRAGENTDTQYF. The CDR3 nucleotides read TGCGCCAGCAGCAGAGCGGGAGAAAACACAGATACGCAGTATTTT.

With respect to this clone: Other DNA sequences in this sample translate to the same CDR3. The V gene is TRBV18, the J gene TRBJ1-1; 9 bases align to TRBD1. This CDR3 contains 13 residues. The germline gives CDR1 KGHSH, CDR2 LQKENI. J gave up 3 bases and V 4 bases, and 0 bases lay outside the gene matches. CDR3 in DNA: TGTGCCAGCTCACGGGACAGGGACACTGAAGCTTTCTTT. Its protein is CASSRDRDTEAFF. The entire variable domain, with the rest obtained from reference TRBV18 and TRBJ1-1, is as follows: NAGVMQNPRHLVRRRGQEARLRCSPMKGHSHVYWYRQLPEEGLKFMVYLQKENIIDESGMPKERFSAEFPKEGPSILRIQQVVRGDSAAYFCASSRDRDTEAFFGQGTRLTVV.

The J gene is TRBJ1-3, the V gene TRBV6-1; D is perhaps TRBD1 (5 bases). The V end lost 5 bases, the J end lost 0 bases, and 8 bases lay between the germline ends. The germline V gene has CDR1 MNHNS and CDR2 SASEGT. CDR3 length equals 14 residues. CDR3 sequence: CASSNGGSGNTIYF. The DNA of the CDR3 is TGTGCCAGCAGTAACGGGGGCTCTGGAAACACCATATATTTT.

The chain links TRBV7-9 to TRBJ1-2; 11 bases align to TRBD1. Germline lookup yields CDR1 SEHNR and CDR2 FQNEAQ (reference sequence). The ends lost 5 bases at V and 4 bases at J; junction bases unmatched: 6. There are 15 residues in the CDR3. CDR3 sequence (DNA): TGTGCCAGCAGCCCAGGACAGGGGGCGTTCTATGGCTACACCTTC. Its translation: CASSPGQGAFYGYTF.